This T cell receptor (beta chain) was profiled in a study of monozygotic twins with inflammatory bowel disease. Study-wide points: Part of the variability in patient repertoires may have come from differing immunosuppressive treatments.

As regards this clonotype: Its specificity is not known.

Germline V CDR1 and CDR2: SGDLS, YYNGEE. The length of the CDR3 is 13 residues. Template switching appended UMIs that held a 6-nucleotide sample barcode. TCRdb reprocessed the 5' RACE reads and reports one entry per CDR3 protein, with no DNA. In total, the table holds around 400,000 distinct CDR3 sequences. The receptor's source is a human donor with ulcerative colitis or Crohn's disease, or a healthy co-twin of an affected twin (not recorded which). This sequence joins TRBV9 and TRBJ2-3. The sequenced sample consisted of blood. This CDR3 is CASSVDELHTQYF.